This TCR beta chain was profiled in a study of identical twins. Findings and limits, study-wide: Abundant cord blood beta clonotypes carried fewer insertions; memory repertoires showed none. Possibly, invariant MAIT and iNKT cells partly confounded zero-insertion analyses. Twin pairs' shared out-of-frame alpha sequences were enriched in low generation probability.

Template switching introduced a universal primer site, and the cDNA bore unique molecular identifiers. TCRdb reprocessed the 5' RACE reads with MiXCR, giving one entry per CDR3 protein. The sample lists roughly 230,000 distinct CDR3 sequences; about 8.9% were seen once. This clonotype showed up many times. The antigen is not known. A further study also used this sample, focusing on yellow fever vaccine responses in identical twins.

The sequenced material came from CD8+ T cells sorted from blood. The sequence derives from a woman between 18 and 29 years old in good health.

DNA for the CDR3: TGTGCCAGCAGTGCCGGCCTTTGGTCCTACGAGCAGTACTTC. As protein: CASSAGLWSYEQYF. The chain employs TRBV2 and TRBJ2-7; D unresolved. V was shortened by 4 bases and J by 1 base, with 11 bases between the two germline ends. This CDR3 has 14 residues. Germline V gene data show CDR1 as SNHLY and CDR2 as FYNNEI.